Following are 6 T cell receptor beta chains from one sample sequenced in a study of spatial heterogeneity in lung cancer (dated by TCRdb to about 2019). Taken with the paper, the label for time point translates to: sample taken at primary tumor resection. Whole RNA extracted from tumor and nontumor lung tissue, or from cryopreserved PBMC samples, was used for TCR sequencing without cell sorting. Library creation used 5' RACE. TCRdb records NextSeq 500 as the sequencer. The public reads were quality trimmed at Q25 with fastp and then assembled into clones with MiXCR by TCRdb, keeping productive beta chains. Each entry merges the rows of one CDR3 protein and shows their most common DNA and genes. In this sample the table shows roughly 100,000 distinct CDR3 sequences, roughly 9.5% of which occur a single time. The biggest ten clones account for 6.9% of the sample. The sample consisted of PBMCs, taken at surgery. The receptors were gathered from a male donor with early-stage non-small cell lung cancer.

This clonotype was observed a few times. The CDR3, as DNA: TGTGCCAGCAGCTTATTTAGCGGGGGTTCCTACGAGCAGTACTTC. The encoded protein is CASSLFSGGSYEQYF. V and J are TRBV13 and TRBJ2-7, with 9 bases aligning to TRBD2. Germline values: CDR1 PRHDT, CDR2 FYEKMQ (reference sequence). This CDR3 has 15 residues. The ends lost 2 bases at V and 1 base at J; junction bases unmatched: 3.

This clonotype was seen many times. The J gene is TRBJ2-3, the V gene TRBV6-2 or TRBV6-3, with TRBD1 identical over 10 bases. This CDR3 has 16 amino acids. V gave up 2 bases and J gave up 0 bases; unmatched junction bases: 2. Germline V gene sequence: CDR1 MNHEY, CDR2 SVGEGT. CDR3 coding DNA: TGTGCCAGCAGTTACCCGGGACAGGGGAGCACAGATACGCAGTATTTT. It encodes CASSYPGQGSTDTQYF.

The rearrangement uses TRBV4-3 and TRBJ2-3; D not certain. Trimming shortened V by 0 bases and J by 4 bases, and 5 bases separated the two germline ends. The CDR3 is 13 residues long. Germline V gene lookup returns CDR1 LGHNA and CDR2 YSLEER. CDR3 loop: CASSQETADTQYF. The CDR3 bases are TGCGCCAGCAGCCAAGAGACGGCAGATACGCAGTATTTT.

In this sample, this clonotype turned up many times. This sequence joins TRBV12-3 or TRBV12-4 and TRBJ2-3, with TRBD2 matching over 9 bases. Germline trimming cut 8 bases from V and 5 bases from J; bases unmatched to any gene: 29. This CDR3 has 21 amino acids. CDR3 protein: CASRPGRGGLSIIGYRDTQYF. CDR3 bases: TGTGCCAGCCGCCCGGGGCGGGGGGGCCTGAGCATAATTGGGTACAGAGATACGCAGTATTTT.

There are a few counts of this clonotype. This CDR3 reads CASSLERTTYEQYF. For the CDR3, the DNA is TGTGCCAGCAGCTTAGAGCGGACCACCTACGAGCAGTACTTC. The rearrangement joins TRBV11-2 to TRBJ2-7, with no clear D. Germline assignment: CDR1 SGHAT and CDR2 FQNNGV. The CDR3 spans 14 residues. Trimming removed 0 bases at V and 2 bases at J, with 8 bases between.

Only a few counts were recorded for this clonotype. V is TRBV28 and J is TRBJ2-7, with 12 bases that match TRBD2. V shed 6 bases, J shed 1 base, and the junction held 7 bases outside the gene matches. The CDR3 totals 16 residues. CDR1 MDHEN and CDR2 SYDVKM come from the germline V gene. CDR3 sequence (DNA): TGTGCCAGCAGCTTAAGGGGACTAGCGGGTTCCTACGAGCAGTACTTC. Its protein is CASSLRGLAGSYEQYF.